This entry features one T cell receptor beta chain sequence. The antigen is undetermined. This entry is derived from a study of OX40 agonist ivuxolimab in advanced cancers. Study background: The dose-escalation cohort had hepatocellular carcinoma, melanoma, renal cell or head and neck cancer. Study-level points and caveats: Antigen specificity of clonally expanded peripheral T cells was not established. Relative to CD4+ cells, CD8+ T cells on average had more expanded clones. Low normalized T-cell clonal expansion was additionally recorded for some nonresponders.

Profiled with immunoSEQ multiplex PCR; TCRdb holds only in-frame clones, not every one. Of under 80,000 clones in the sample, approximately 89% were seen once. With 5 bases removed from V and 0 bases from J, the gap between germline ends came to 10 bases. CDR1 and CDR2 (germline): MNHNS, SASEGT. CDR3 size: 15 residues. The source of this sequence is an adult with an advanced solid tumor such as melanoma, head and neck, liver or kidney cancer. This specimen was CD4+ or CD8+ T cells sorted from blood, taken in a trial of the OX40 agonist ivuxolimab. The genes are TRBV6-1 and TRBJ2-2; D not certain. DNA for the CDR3: TGTGCCAGCAGTTGGGCCGCCTCGAACACCGGGGAGCTGTTTTTT. Its protein is CASSWAASNTGELFF.